These 10 T cell receptor beta chains were all obtained from the same sample, sequenced in a study of T cell responses to AZD1222 COVID-19 vaccine. Some clones are missing from TCRdb's copy, which holds only in-frame ones; the method was immunoSEQ multiplex PCR. There are some 96,000 clones in the sample; more than 70% occur only once, and roughly 2.8% lies in the top ten. Sample: peripheral blood, taken on day 0 of AZD1222 vaccination. Every receptor here comes from an adult in good health.

The J gene is TRBJ1-1, the V gene TRBV5-4; D call uncertain. Germline CDR1 reads SGHNT; CDR2 reads YYREEE (reference sequence). The V end was cut by 6 bases, the J end by 5 bases, with 8 bases between. This CDR3 contains 11 residues. CDR3 sequence reads: CASTGMTEAFF. The CDR3 bases are TGTGCCAGCACCGGAATGACTGAAGCTTTCTTT. Drawing the rest from reference TRBV5-4 and TRBJ1-1, the complete variable domain is ETGVTQSPTHLIKTRGQQVTLRCSSQSGHNTVSWYQQALGQGPQFIFQYYREEENGRGNFPPRFSGLQFPNYSSELNVNALELDDSALYLCASTGMTEAFFGQGTRLTVV.

This clone has just one count. V gene TRBV7-8 combines with J gene TRBJ1-2, with a tentative D call TRBD1 (5 bases). Trimming cost V 5 bases and J 4 bases, with 14 bases left between them. CDR3 size: 14 residues. Germline V gene sequence: CDR1 SGHVS, CDR2 FQNEAQ. CDR3 DNA: TGTGCCAGCAGCGTGGACACACGGTCCTATGGCTACACCTTC. It yields the protein CASSVDTRSYGYTF.

The count of this clone is one. This sequence joins TRBV7-2 and TRBJ2-1; D is perhaps TRBD1 or TRBD2 (5 bases each). The CDR3 runs to 16 residues. Germline V CDR1 and CDR2: SGHTA, FQGNSA. V was trimmed by 5 bases and J by 9 bases, leaving 23 bases between them. The CDR3 sequence is CASSPGLRSFSGEQFF. The CDR3, as DNA: TGTGCCAGCAGCCCGGGGCTACGGTCCTTCTCGGGTGAGCAGTTCTTC.

The chain recombines TRBV4-3 with TRBJ2-5, with 8 bases fitting TRBD2. The CDR3 spans 17 residues. Germline CDR1 is LGHNA and CDR2 is YSLEER. V shed 3 bases and J 4 bases; nucleotides not matched to a gene: 13. The CDR3 region has the DNA TGCGCCAGCAGCCAGAACCCGGGACTAGGTTTTGGAGAGACCCAGTACTTC. Translated, it gives CASSQNPGLGFGETQYF.

This clone was counted once. The V gene is TRBV30, the J gene TRBJ2-3; D is possibly TRBD1 (5 bases). This CDR3 is 12 amino acids long. Germline V CDR1 and CDR2: GTSNPN, SVGIG (reference sequence). This CDR3 reads CAEQGLGDTQYF. DNA for the CDR3: TGTGCTGAGCAGGGCCTCGGGGATACGCAGTATTTT.

The V and J genes are TRBV7-8 and TRBJ1-4; D is unresolved. Germline V lookup: CDR1 SGHVS, CDR2 FQNEAQ. V was clipped by 1 base and J by 5 bases, with 11 bases between them. The CDR3 runs 15 residues. The CDR3 here is CASSLGSHRNEKLFF. The DNA of the CDR3 is TGTGCCAGCAGCTTAGGAAGTCATAGGAATGAAAAACTGTTTTTT.

V usage is TRBV19 and J usage is TRBJ1-1, with 10 bases matching TRBD1. Germline CDR1 and CDR2: LNHDA and SQIVND (reference sequence). Trimming removed 4 bases from V and 7 bases from J; junction bases left unmatched: 6. This CDR3 comprises 14 residues. Here the CDR3 DNA reads TGTGCCAGTAGTACGGACAGGGGGATAGGTGAAGCTTTCTTT. It encodes CASSTDRGIGEAFF. Supplemented by reference TRBV19 and TRBJ1-1, the full variable domain reads DGGITQSPKYLFRKEGQNVTLSCEQNLNHDAMYWYRQDPGQGLRLIYYSQIVNDFQKGDIAEGYSVSREKKESFPLTVTSAQKNPTAFYLCASSTDRGIGEAFFGQGTRLTVV.

This chain uses TRBV7-8 with TRBJ1-2; D is perhaps TRBD1 (6 bases). V lost 4 bases and J lost 8, with 17 bases in between. This CDR3 comprises 14 residues. Per germline, CDR1 SGHVS and CDR2 FQNEAQ. CDR3 residues: CASSSQQGRSGYTF. The CDR3 region has the DNA TGTGCCAGCAGCTCCCAACAGGGAAGGAGCGGCTACACCTTC.

This chain links TRBV2 with TRBJ1-5; D is undetermined. The CDR3 totals 15 residues. Germline lookup yields CDR1 SNHLY and CDR2 FYNNEI. V lost 7 bases and J 1 base, leaving 14 bases between the germline ends. CDR3 residues: CASNWRRESNQPQHF. CDR3 DNA: TGTGCCAGCAATTGGAGGAGGGAAAGCAATCAGCCCCAGCATTTT.

The genes are TRBV5-5 and TRBJ2-4; no firm D call. Germline values: CDR1 SGHKS, CDR2 YYEKEE (reference sequence). The CDR3 is 14 residues long. The V gene lost 2 bases and the J gene lost 8 bases, with 14 bases spanning the gap. CDR3 sequence reads: CASSFRNPPDIQYF. In DNA form, the CDR3 reads TGTGCCAGCAGCTTCCGAAACCCACCCGACATTCAGTACTTC.